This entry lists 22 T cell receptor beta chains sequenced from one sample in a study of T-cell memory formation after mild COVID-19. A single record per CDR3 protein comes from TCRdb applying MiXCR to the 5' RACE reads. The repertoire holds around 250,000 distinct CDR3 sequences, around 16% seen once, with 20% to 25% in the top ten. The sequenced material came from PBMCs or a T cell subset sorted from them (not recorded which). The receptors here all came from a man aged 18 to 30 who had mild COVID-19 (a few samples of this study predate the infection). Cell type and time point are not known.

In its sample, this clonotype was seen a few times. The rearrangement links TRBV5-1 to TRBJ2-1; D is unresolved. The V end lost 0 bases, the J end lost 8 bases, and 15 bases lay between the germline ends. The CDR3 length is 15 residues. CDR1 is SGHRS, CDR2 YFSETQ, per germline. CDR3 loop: CASSLVVAGVDEQFF. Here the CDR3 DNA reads TGCGCCAGCAGCTTGGTTGTAGCCGGTGTCGATGAGCAGTTCTTC.

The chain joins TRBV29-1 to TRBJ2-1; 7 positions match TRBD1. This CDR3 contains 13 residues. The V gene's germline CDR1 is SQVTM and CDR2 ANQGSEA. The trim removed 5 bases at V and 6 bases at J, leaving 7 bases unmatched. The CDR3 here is CSVPTGNGNEQFF. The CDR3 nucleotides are TGCAGCGTTCCGACAGGGAATGGCAATGAGCAGTTCTTC.

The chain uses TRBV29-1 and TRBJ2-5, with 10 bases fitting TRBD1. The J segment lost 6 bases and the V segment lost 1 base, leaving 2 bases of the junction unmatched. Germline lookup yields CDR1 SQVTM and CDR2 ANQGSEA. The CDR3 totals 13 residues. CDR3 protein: CSVEGDRGKTQYF. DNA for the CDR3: TGCAGCGTTGAAGGGGACAGGGGTAAGACCCAGTACTTC.

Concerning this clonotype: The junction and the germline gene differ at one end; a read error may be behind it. The CDR3 loop is CASNYGGRGGKTQYF. The CDR3 DNA follows: TGTGCCAGCAATTACGGTGGGCGGGGGGGGAAGACCCAGTACTTC. The chain joins TRBV6-6 to TRBJ2-5; 9 bases match TRBD2. Germline V CDR1 and CDR2: MNHNY, SVGAGI (reference sequence). The CDR3 covers 15 residues.

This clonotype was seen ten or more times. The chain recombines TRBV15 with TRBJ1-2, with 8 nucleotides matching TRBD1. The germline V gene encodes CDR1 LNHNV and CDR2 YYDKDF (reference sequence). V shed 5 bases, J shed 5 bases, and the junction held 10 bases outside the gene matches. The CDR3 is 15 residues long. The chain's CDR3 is CATSGFDRGDYGYTF. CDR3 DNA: TGTGCCACCAGCGGTTTCGACAGGGGAGATTATGGCTACACCTTC.

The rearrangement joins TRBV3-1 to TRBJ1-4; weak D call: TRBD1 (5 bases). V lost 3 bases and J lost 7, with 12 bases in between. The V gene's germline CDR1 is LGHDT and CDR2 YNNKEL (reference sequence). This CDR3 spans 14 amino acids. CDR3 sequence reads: CASSHQGQGEKLFF. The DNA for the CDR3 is TGTGCCAGCAGCCATCAGGGTCAAGGTGAAAAACTGTTTTTT.

The CDR3 protein is CASGAEDPRDEQYF. Here the CDR3 DNA reads TGCGCCAGCGGCGCGGAGGACCCCAGGGACGAGCAGTACTTC. This chain uses TRBV4-1 with TRBJ2-7; either TRBD1 or TRBD2 may fit D (5 bases each). Germline V gene lookup returns CDR1 MGHRA and CDR2 YSYEKL. Trimming took off 8 bases at V and 5 bases at J, with 19 bases between the two ends. The length of the CDR3 is 14 residues.

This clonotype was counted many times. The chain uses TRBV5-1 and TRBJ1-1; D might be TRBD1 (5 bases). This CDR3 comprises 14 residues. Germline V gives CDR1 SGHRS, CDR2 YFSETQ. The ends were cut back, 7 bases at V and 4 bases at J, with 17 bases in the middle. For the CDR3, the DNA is TGCGCCAGCGGGACTGACAGACTTACCACTGAAGCTTTCTTT. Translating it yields CASGTDRLTTEAFF.

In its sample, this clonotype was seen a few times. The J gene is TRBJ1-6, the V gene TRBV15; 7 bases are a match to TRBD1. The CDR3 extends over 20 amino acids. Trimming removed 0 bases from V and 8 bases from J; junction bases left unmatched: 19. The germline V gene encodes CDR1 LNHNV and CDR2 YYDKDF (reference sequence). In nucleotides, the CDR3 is TGTGCCACCAGCAGAGATGGTACGGACAGGTCCTCGCCCCGCCATTCACCCCTCCACTTT. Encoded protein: CATSRDGTDRSSPRHSPLHF.

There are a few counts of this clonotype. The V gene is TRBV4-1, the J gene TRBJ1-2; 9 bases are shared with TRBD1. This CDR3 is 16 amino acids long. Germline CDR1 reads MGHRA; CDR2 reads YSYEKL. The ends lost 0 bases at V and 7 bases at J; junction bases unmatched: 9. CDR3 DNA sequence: TGCGCCAGCAGCCAAGATTACGGGACAGGGATGTTTGGCTACACCTTC. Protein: CASSQDYGTGMFGYTF.

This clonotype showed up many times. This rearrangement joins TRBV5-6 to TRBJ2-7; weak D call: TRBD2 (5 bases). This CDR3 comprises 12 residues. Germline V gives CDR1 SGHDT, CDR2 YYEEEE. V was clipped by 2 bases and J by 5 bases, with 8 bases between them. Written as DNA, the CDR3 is TGTGCCAGCAGCTTCGAGGAGGACGAGCAGTACTTC. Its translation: CASSFEEDEQYF.

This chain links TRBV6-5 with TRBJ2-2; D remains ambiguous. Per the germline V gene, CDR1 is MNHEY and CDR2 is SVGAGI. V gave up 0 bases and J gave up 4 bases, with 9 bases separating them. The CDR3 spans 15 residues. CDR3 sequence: CASSYSRRSTGELFF. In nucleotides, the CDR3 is TGTGCCAGCAGTTACTCGCGCAGGAGCACCGGGGAGCTGTTTTTT.

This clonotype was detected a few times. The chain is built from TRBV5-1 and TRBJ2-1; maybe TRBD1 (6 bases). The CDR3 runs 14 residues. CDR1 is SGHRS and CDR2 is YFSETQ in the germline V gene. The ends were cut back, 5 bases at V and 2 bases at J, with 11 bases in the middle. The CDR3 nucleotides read TGCGCCAGCAGTCCTAGGACAGCCTACAATGAGCAGTTCTTC. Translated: CASSPRTAYNEQFF.

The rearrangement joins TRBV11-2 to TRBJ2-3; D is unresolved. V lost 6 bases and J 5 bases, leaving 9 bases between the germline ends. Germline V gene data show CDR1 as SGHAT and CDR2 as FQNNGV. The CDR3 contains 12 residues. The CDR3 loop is CASRSPGDTQYF. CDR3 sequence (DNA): TGTGCCAGCAGGTCCCCGGGAGATACGCAGTATTTT.

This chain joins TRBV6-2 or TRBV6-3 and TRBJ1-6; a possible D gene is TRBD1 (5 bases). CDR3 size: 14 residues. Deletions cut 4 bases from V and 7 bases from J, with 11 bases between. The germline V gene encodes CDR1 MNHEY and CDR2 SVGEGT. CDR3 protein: CASSWRDWNSPLHF. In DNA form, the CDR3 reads TGTGCCAGCAGTTGGCGGGACTGGAATTCACCCCTCCACTTT.

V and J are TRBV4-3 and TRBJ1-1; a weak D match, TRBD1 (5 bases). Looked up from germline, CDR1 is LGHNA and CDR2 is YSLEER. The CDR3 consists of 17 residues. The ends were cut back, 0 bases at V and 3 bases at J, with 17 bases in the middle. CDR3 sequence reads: CASSQDPRGKGDTEAFF. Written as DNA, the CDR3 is TGCGCCAGCAGCCAAGATCCGCGGGGGAAGGGTGACACTGAAGCTTTCTTT.

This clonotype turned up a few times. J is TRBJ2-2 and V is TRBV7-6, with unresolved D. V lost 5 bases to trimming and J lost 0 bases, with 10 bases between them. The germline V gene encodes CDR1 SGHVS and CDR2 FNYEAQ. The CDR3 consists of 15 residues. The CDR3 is CASSPRSSNTGELFF. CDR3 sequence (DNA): TGTGCCAGCAGCCCCCGGTCCTCGAACACCGGGGAGCTGTTTTTT.

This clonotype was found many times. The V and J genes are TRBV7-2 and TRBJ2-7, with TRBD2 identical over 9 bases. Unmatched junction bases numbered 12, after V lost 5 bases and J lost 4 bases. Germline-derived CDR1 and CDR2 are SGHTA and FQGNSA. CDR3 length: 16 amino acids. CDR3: CASSLRAGGNWYEQYF. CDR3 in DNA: TGTGCCAGCAGCCTGAGAGCGGGGGGCAACTGGTACGAGCAGTACTTC.

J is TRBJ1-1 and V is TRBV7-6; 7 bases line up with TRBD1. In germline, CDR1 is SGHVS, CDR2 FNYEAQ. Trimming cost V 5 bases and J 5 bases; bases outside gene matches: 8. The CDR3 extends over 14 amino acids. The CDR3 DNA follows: TGTGCCAGCAGCCGCGGTCAGGGGGTGACTGAAGCTTTCTTT. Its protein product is CASSRGQGVTEAFF.

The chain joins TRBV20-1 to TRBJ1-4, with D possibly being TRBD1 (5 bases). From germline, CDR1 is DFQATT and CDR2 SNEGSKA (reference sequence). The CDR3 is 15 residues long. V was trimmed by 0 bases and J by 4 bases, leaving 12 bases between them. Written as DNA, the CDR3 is TGCAGTGCTAGAGAGGGGCCAAGTCATAATGAAAAACTGTTTTTT. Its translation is CSAREGPSHNEKLFF.

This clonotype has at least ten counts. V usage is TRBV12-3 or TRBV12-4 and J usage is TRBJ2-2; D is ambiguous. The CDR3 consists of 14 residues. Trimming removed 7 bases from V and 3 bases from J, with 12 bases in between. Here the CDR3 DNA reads TGTGCCAGCATTCGAGGCCAGGACACCGGGGAGCTGTTTTTT. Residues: CASIRGQDTGELFF.

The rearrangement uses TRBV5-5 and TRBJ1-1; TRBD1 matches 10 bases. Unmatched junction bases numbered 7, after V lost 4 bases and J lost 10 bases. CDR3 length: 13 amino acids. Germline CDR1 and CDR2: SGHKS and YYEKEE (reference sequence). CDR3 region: CASSTDRGTGAFF. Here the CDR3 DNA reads TGTGCCAGCAGCACGGACAGGGGGACCGGAGCTTTCTTT.